The rows below give T cell receptor beta chains drawn from one sample of a study of shared clonotypes between healthy human individuals. Method: immunoSEQ multiplex PCR; TCRdb's copy keeps in-frame clones and lacks some. The data hold 550,000 to 750,000 clones, with roughly nine tenths observed a single time. What was sequenced was naive CD8+ T cells sorted from blood. All receptors derive from a young man in good health. Each CDR3 is given with its conserved first and last residue. The D gene is left open where the match is weak. Size values are once, few and many counts, or a class for expanded clones, and some rows have none.

-	-	TRBV11-2	TRBJ2-7	CASSGVHEQYF	TGTGCCAGCAGTGGGGTGCACGAGCAGTACTTC
-	-	TRBV7-8	TRBJ1-1	CASSARIGDTEAFF	TGTGCCAGCAGCGCCCGAATAGGCGACACTGAAGCTTTCTTT
TRBD1	-	TRBV5-4	TRBJ2-7	CASSSTGQGAPETYEQYF	TGTGCCAGCAGCTCGACGGGACAGGGGGCGCCGGAAACCTACGAGCAGTACTTC
TRBD2	-	TRBV7-6	TRBJ2-3	CASSSQREGPDTQYF	TGTGCCAGCAGCTCACAGCGGGAGGGCCCGGATACGCAGTATTTT
-	-	TRBV27	TRBJ2-2	CASSLYNFGGGERVSGELFF	TGTGCCAGCAGTTTATATAACTTTGGCGGCGGGGAGAGGGTGTCCGGGGAGCTGTTTTTT
TRBD1	-	TRBV10-3	TRBJ1-4	CAISESMTGSNEKLFF	TGTGCCATCAGTGAGTCGATGACAGGGTCAAATGAAAAACTGTTTTTT
-	once	TRBV9	TRBJ2-7	CASSVVPGGAYEQYF	TGTGCCAGCAGCGTAGTTCCGGGTGGGGCCTACGAGCAGTACTTC
-	-	TRBV5-4	TRBJ2-3	CASTKDGIPKPTATDTQYF	TGTGCCAGCACCAAGGATGGGATACCCAAACCGACAGCCACAGATACGCAGTATTTT
-	few	TRBV5-4	TRBJ2-7	CASSLWGNYEQYF	TGTGCCAGCAGCTTGTGGGGGAACTACGAGCAGTACTTC
TRBD1	-	TRBV5-1	TRBJ2-7	CASSSGTDTYEQYF	TGCGCCAGCAGCTCGGGGACAGATACCTACGAGCAGTACTTC
-	-	TRBV9	TRBJ2-3	CASSVEGSSRTDTQYF	TGTGCCAGCAGCGTAGAGGGTAGCAGCCGCACAGATACGCAGTATTTT
TRBD2	-	TRBV28	TRBJ2-3	CASRYISGGRTDTQYF	TGTGCCAGCAGATACATCAGCGGGGGACGCACAGATACGCAGTATTTT
-	-	TRBV27	TRBJ1-2	CASGGMDPGYTF	TGTGCCAGTGGGGGAATGGATCCCGGCTACACCTTC
TRBD1	-	TRBV2	TRBJ2-3	CASSETGTGTDTQYF	TGTGCCAGCAGTGAAACCGGGACAGGGACAGATACGCAGTATTTT
TRBD1	-	TRBV7-9	TRBJ2-2	CASSHRDRAGDTGELFF	TGTGCCAGCAGTCATAGGGACAGGGCCGGGGACACCGGGGAGCTGTTTTTT
-	-	TRBV11-2	TRBJ1-1	CASSPIGQGKMNTEAFF	TGTGCCAGCAGCCCGATTGGGCAGGGTAAAATGAACACTGAAGCTTTCTTT
-	once	TRBV21-1	TRBJ2-5	CASQVRGLADLQETQYF	TGTGCCAGCCAGGTGAGGGGACTAGCGGATCTCCAAGAGACCCAGTACTTC
TRBD1	-	TRBV10-3	TRBJ2-5	CATRGQGAYQETQYF	TGTGCCACCAGAGGACAGGGTGCATACCAAGAGACCCAGTACTTC
-	-	TRBV9	TRBJ2-1	CACGSSYNEQFF	TGTGCTTGCGGAAGCTCCTACAATGAGCAGTTCTTC
-	once	TRBV6-1	TRBJ2-7	CASSLTGFYEQYF	TGTGCCAGCAGCCTCACAGGGTTCTACGAGCAGTACTTC
-	-	TRBV6-6	TRBJ2-1	CASSQNLYEQFF	TGTGCCAGCAGCCAAAATCTCTACGAGCAGTTCTTC
-	-	TRBV27	TRBJ2-3	CASSLFAAPTDTQYF	TGTGCCAGCAGTTTGTTTGCGGCCCCAACAGATACGCAGTATTTT
-	-	TRBV19	TRBJ2-1	CASSIGAGFGAEQFF	TGTGCCAGTAGTATTGGGGCGGGGTTTGGAGCTGAGCAGTTCTTC
-	-	TRBV2	TRBJ2-2	CASRDLDTNTGELFF	TGTGCCAGCAGGGACCTGGACACGAACACCGGGGAGCTGTTTTTT
-	few	TRBV27	TRBJ1-2	CASIAGYTF	TGTGCCAGTATAGCCGGCTACACCTTC
-	-	TRBV19	TRBJ1-5	CASSIFSDNQPQHF	TGTGCCAGTAGTATTTTTAGTGATAATCAGCCCCAGCATTTT
-	-	TRBV28	TRBJ2-5	CASSLYADKETQYF	TGTGCCAGCAGTTTATATGCCGATAAAGAGACCCAGTACTTC
TRBD2	-	TRBV11-1	TRBJ2-1	CASSNGLAGPYNEQFF	TGTGCCAGCAGCAATGGACTAGCGGGACCGTACAATGAGCAGTTCTTC
TRBD1	-	TRBV19	TRBJ1-4	CASIKEQGNSNEKLFF	TGTGCCAGTATTAAAGAACAGGGGAATTCTAATGAAAAACTGTTTTTT
TRBD2	-	TRBV28	TRBJ2-1	CASSLVWTSVNEQFF	TGTGCCAGCAGTTTAGTTTGGACTAGTGTTAATGAGCAGTTCTTC